The rows below give T cell receptor beta chains drawn from one sample of a study of T cell repertoires in cytomegalovirus infection. A single record per CDR3 protein comes from TCRdb applying MiXCR to the reads. The profile covers almost 550,000 distinct CDR3 sequences, with about 15% appearing a single time and more than 20% taken by the ten largest. The sequenced sample consisted of CD8+ T cells from PBMCs. The receptors stem from a human donor in good health (CMV status not recorded). Some clones in this sample may be carry-over from other donors' samples. Both conserved end residues are part of each CDR3. A D gene is named only where the DNA matches it firmly. Expanded clones get a size class; other rows say once, few or many, or leave the size out.

TRBV11-2	.	TRBJ2-4	few	TGTGCCAGCAGCTTAGTGTTACATTCCAAAAACATTCAGTACTTC	CASSLVLHSKNIQYF
TRBV2	.	TRBJ1-1	.	TGTGCCAGCATTGGTTCCACTGAAGCTTTCTTT	CASIGSTEAFF
TRBV4-2	.	TRBJ1-5	few	TGTGCCAGCAGCCAAGATACGGGTCGCAATCAGCCCCAGCATTTT	CASSQDTGRNQPQHF
TRBV20-1	TRBD2	TRBJ2-1	.	TGCAGTGCTAGAGATCACCCTAGCGGGAGGATCGATGAGCAGTTCTTC	CSARDHPSGRIDEQFF
TRBV4-2	.	TRBJ2-3	few	TGTGCCAGCAGCCAAGTAAGGAGCACAGATACGCAGTATTTT	CASSQVRSTDTQYF
TRBV7-9	TRBD2	TRBJ2-2	many	TGTGCCAGCAGCTTAGAATTAGCGGGCCCACCAACGAACACCGGGGAGCTGTTTTTT	CASSLELAGPPTNTGELFF
TRBV23-1	.	TRBJ2-1	many	TGCGCCAGCAGCCTTACAGACAGGTCCAATAGCTCCTACAATGAGCAGTTCTTC	CASSLTDRSNSSYNEQFF
TRBV9	TRBD1	TRBJ1-1	few	TGTGCCAGCAGCGTTGGAGGGGGCGGGTTGAACACTGAAGCTTTCTTT	CASSVGGGGLNTEAFF
TRBV19	TRBD2	TRBJ2-2	few	TGTGCCAGTAGTGGGGGACTAGCGGGAGTATACGCCGGGGAGCTGTTTTTT	CASSGGLAGVYAGELFF
TRBV11-1	.	TRBJ1-1	.	TGTGCCAGCAGCTTATGGGGGTCGAGCACTGAAGCTTTCTTT	CASSLWGSSTEAFF
TRBV5-1	TRBD1	TRBJ1-1	few	TGCGCCAGCAGCTTGGCAGCAGGGGGCCCCCTCGATGAAGCTTTCTTT	CASSLAAGGPLDEAFF
TRBV7-8	.	TRBJ2-5	.	TGTGCAAGCAGCTGGTCGGTCAGGCAAGAGACCCCGTACTTC	CASSWSVRQETPYF
TRBV6-5	TRBD2	TRBJ2-1	few	TGTGCCAGCAGTTACTCGGGGGGGTGGCATGAGCAGTTCTTC	CASSYSGGWHEQFF
TRBV6-2/TRBV6-3	.	TRBJ1-1	many	TGTGCCAGCAGTTTCGCCGTTTTGGGGGGGAAGAACACTGAAGCTTTCTTT	CASSFAVLGGKNTEAFF
TRBV27	TRBD2	TRBJ2-1	few	TGTGCCAGCAGTTTATCGGGCGGGGGGGTCTACAATGAGCAGTTCTTC	CASSLSGGGVYNEQFF
TRBV9	.	TRBJ2-1	.	TGTGCCAGCAGCGTACGAGGGGGGGAGCAGTTCTTC	CASSVRGGEQFF
TRBV4-1	TRBD1	TRBJ1-3	few	TGCGCCAGCAGCCACCCCGGACAGGGGGACTCTGGAAACACCATATATTTT	CASSHPGQGDSGNTIYF
TRBV27	TRBD1	TRBJ2-7	few	TGTGCCAGCAGTCCTACCACGACAGGGCTGGTGTACGAGCAGTACTTC	CASSPTTTGLVYEQYF
TRBV20-1	TRBD1	TRBJ2-1	few	TGCAGTGCTAGAGATGGGGGAACAGGGGTTTCCCTGAGCTCCTACAATGAGCAGTTCTTC	CSARDGGTGVSLSSYNEQFF
TRBV4-2	TRBD2	TRBJ2-1	many	TGTGCCAGCAGCCAACAGACTAGCGGGAGGGCGTCTAATGAGCAGTTCTTC	CASSQQTSGRASNEQFF
TRBV10-2	.	TRBJ1-1	many	TGCGCCAGCAGTGAGTCTCAGGGGATCGGGTCTGAAGCTTTCTTT	CASSESQGIGSEAFF
TRBV3-1	TRBD2	TRBJ2-7	.	TGTGCCAGCAGCCAAGGGCGGGGGAACTACGAGCAGTACTTC	CASSQGRGNYEQYF
TRBV10-3	.	TRBJ2-7	few	TGTGCCATCAGTGAGTCGCCCTCGGGGGTTCAGGCCTACGAGCAGTACTTC	CAISESPSGVQAYEQYF
TRBV28	.	TRBJ2-7	.	TGTGCCAGCAGAACCATCAGGACGGATGCCTACGAGCAGTACTTC	CASRTIRTDAYEQYF
TRBV6-6	.	TRBJ2-5	many	TGTGCCAGCAGTTACTCCACACTCCTCCGAGGGGTTGAGGAGACCCAGTACTTC	CASSYSTLLRGVEETQYF
TRBV12-3/TRBV12-4	.	TRBJ1-1	.	TGTGCCAGCAGTTTCTCGAACGCTGAAGCTTTCTTT	CASSFSNAEAFF
TRBV5-6	.	TRBJ1-5	many	TGTGCCAGCAGCCGCAGGATGTCGTATAGCAATCAGCCCCAGCATTTT	CASSRRMSYSNQPQHF
TRBV5-4	TRBD1	TRBJ1-1	.	TGTGCCAGCAGCTTTGGGACAGGGGGCTATGCTTTCTTT	CASSFGTGGYAFF
TRBV28	TRBD1	TRBJ1-2	.	TGTGCCAGCAGTGATCCCGGACAGGGGCCCTATGGCTACACCTTC	CASSDPGQGPYGYTF
TRBV27	.	TRBJ1-5	many	TGTGCCAGCACCTCCCTGGTGGGTAGCAATCAGCCCCAGCATTTT	CASTSLVGSNQPQHF
TRBV2	TRBD1	TRBJ2-5	few	TGTGCCAGCACCCCTCCGGGACAGGGGAGGAAGACCCAGTACTTC	CASTPPGQGRKTQYF
TRBV7-9	.	TRBJ2-1	many	TGTGCCAGCAGCTTGGAAGTCGACTACAATGAGCAGTTCTTC	CASSLEVDYNEQFF
TRBV4-1	.	TRBJ1-1	few	TGCGCCAGCAGCCACGGGTCCCCGGGGTCTGAAGCTTTCTTT	CASSHGSPGSEAFF
TRBV7-8	.	TRBJ1-2	many	TGTGCCAGCAGCCCCCGGCGGGGACCACTCTATGGCTACACCTTC	CASSPRRGPLYGYTF
TRBV2	.	TRBJ1-1	few	TGTGCCAGCAGTGAGGGGGGGGTAGGGACTGAAGCTTTCTTT	CASSEGGVGTEAFF
TRBV12-3/TRBV12-4	TRBD2	TRBJ2-3	many	TGTGCCAGCAGTATACGAGTGAGACTAGCGGGAGTCACAGATACGCAGTATTTT	CASSIRVRLAGVTDTQYF
TRBV13	TRBD1	TRBJ2-3	few	TGTGCCAGCACCGAATGGGGACAGGGAAACACAGATACGCAGTATTTT	CASTEWGQGNTDTQYF
TRBV27	.	TRBJ2-1	few	TGTGCCAGCAGTTTAATTTCGCCCGGCCACAATGAGCAGTTCTTC	CASSLISPGHNEQFF
TRBV2	.	TRBJ1-1	few	TGTGCCTTCCTAGGGGGGAGGAACACTGAAGCTTTCTTT	CAFLGGRNTEAFF
TRBV7-2	.	TRBJ2-1	many	TGTGCCAGCATACTTCACCTACACATGAGCCCTTACAATGAGCAGTTCTTC	CASILHLHMSPYNEQFF
TRBV5-6	TRBD1	TRBJ1-1	many	TGTGCCAGCAGCTTGACGCGGGACAGGGGGCTTTTCACTGAAGCTTTCTTT	CASSLTRDRGLFTEAFF
TRBV30	TRBD1	TRBJ1-1	few	TGTGCCTGGACCCGACAGGGGTTCACTGAAGCTTTCTTT	CAWTRQGFTEAFF
TRBV20-1	.	TRBJ2-2	.	TGCAGTGCTAGAGAAGGACGCACCGGGGAGCTGTTTTTT	CSAREGRTGELFF
TRBV4-2	.	TRBJ1-1	many	TGTGCCAGCAGCCAAGATCGGACAGTGATGAACACTGAAGCTTTCTTT	CASSQDRTVMNTEAFF
TRBV7-6	.	TRBJ1-5	many	TGTGCCAGCAGCTTAGAGGCAGGAATCAATCAGCCCCAGCATTTT	CASSLEAGINQPQHF
TRBV25-1	.	TRBJ2-1	.	TGTGCCAGCGGGAGTAGGTTGGGAAGTGAGCAGTTCTTC	CASGSRLGSEQFF
TRBV7-3	TRBD2	TRBJ2-7	many	TGTGCCAGCAGCCCGGAGCGGGGCTACGAGCAGTACTTC	CASSPERGYEQYF